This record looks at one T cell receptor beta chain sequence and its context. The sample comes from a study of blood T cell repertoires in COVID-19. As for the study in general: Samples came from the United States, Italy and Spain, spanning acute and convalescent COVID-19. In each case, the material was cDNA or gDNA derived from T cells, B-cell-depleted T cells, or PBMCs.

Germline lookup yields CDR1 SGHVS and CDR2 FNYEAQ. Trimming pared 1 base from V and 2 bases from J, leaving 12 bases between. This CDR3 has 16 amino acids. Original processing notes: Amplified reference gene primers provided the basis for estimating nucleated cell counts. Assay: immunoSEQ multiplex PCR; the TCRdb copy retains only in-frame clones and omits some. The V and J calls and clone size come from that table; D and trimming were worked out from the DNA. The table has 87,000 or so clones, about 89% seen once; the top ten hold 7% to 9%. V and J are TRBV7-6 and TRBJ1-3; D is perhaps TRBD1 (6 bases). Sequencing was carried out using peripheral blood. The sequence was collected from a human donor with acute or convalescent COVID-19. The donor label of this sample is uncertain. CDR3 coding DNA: TGTGCCAGCAGCTTAGAACGGGCAGGGGCTGGAAACACCATATATTTT. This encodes CASSLERAGAGNTIYF. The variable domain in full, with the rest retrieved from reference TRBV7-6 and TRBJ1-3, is GAGVSQSPRYKVTKRGQDVALRCDPISGHVSLYWYRQALGQGPEFLTYFNYEAQQDKSGLPNDRFSAERPEGSISTLTIQRTEQRDSAMYRCASSLERAGAGNTIYFGEGSWLTVV.